The present T cell receptor (beta chain) was sequenced within a study of OX40 agonist ivuxolimab in advanced cancers. Study information: Dose-escalation cases comprised hepatocellular carcinoma, melanoma, renal cell or head and neck cancer.

Germline CDR1 SNHLY, CDR2 FYNNEI. This CDR3 comprises 11 residues. The germline V and J ends were trimmed by 3 bases and 2 bases, with 1 base remaining between them. This clone was counted ten times or more. Sequenced by immunoSEQ multiplex PCR; TCRdb stores in-frame clones only, minus some. The repertoire has over 50,000 clones, approximately 80% of them found once; the top ten carry 0.7%. Source: CD4+ or CD8+ T cells sorted from blood, taken in a trial of the OX40 agonist ivuxolimab. The J gene is TRBJ1-1, the V gene TRBV2; D call uncertain. This receptor was identified in an adult with an advanced solid tumor such as melanoma, head and neck, liver or kidney cancer. The CDR3 DNA reads TGTGCCAGCAGTGATAACACTGAAGCTTTCTTT. Residues: CASSDNTEAFF. Full variable domain (missing parts from reference TRBV2 and TRBJ1-1): EPEVTQTPSHQVTQMGQEVILRCVPISNHLYFYWYRQILGQKVEFLVSFYNNEISEKSEIFDDQFSVERPDGSNFTLKIRSTKLEDSAMYFCASSDNTEAFFGQGTRLTVV.